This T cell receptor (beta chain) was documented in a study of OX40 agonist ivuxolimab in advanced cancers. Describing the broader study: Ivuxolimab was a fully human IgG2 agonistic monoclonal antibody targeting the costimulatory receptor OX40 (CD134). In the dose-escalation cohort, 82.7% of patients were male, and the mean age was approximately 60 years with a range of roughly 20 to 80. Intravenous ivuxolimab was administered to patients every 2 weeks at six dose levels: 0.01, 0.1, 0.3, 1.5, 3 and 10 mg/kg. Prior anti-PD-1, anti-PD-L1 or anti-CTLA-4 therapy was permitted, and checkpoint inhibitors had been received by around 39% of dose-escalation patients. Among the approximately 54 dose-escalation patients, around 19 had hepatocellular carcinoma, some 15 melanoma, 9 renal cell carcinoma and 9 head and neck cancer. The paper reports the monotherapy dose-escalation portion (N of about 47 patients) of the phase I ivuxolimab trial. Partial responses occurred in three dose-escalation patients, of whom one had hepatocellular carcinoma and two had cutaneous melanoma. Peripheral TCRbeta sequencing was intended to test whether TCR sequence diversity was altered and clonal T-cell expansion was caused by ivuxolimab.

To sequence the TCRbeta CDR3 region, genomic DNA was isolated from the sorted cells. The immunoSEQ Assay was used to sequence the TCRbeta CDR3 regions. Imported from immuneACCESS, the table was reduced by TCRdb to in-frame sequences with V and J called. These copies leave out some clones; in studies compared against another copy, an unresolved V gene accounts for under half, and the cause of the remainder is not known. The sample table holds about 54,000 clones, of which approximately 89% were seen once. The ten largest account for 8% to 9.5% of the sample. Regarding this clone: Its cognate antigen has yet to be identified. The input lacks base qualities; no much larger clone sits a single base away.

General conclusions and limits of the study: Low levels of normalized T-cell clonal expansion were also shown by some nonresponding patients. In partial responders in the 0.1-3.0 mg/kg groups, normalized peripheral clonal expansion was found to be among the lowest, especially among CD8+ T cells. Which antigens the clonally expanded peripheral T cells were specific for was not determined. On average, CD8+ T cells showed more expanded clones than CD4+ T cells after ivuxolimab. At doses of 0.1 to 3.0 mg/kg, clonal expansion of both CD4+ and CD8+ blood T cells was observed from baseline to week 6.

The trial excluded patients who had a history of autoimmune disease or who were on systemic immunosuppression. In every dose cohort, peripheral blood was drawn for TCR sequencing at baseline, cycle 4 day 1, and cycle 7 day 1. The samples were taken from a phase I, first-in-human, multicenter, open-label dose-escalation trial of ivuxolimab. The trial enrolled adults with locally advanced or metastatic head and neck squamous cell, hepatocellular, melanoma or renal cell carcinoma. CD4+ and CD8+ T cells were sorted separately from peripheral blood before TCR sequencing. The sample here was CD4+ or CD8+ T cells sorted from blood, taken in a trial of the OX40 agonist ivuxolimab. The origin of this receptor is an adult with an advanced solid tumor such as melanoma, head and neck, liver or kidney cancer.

In nucleotides, the sequence is TGTGCCAGCACTCTGGGACTTGGACAGGGGTCAGGCAATGAGCAGTTCTTC. It specifies CASTLGLGQGSGNEQFF. The chain is made from TRBV2 and TRBJ2-1; TRBD1 aligns with 9 central bases. The CDR3 goes from the cysteine to the phenylalanine over 17 residues. Just CDR3 DNA is preserved here, 51 bases in frame from base 1. CDR1 SNHLY and CDR2 FYNNEI are derived from the germline V gene. From V the trimming removes 7 bases and from J it removes 6 bases, while the gene matches leave 16 bases of the junction unaccounted for.